A single sample is the source of the 26 T cell receptor beta chains below, sequenced in a study of radiation and T cells in renal cell carcinoma. Stated time point: blood 4 weeks post-SBRT, at nephrectomy. Treatment indicated: 15 Gy SBRT to primary tumor, nephrectomy 4 weeks later. The protocol was immunoSEQ multiplex PCR, while the TCRdb copy is restricted to in-frame clones and leaves out a portion. The profile covers about 43,000 clones, with 80% to 85% appearing a single time and about 30% taken by the ten largest. The sequences come from blood, collected from a patient whose treatment included radiotherapy and nephrectomy. Receptors were obtained from a woman between 65 and 79 years old with renal cell carcinoma.

This clone showed up just a few times. The chain uses TRBV4-3 and TRBJ1-2; D uncertain. This CDR3 has 14 amino acids. Germline V gene lookup returns CDR1 LGHNA and CDR2 YSLEER. V was shortened by 0 bases and J by 3 bases, with 8 bases between the two germline ends. The DNA of the CDR3 is TGCGCCAGCAGCCAAGACCTGTCGGACTATGGCTACACCTTC. This codes for CASSQDLSDYGYTF.

The chain carries TRBV28 and TRBJ1-5; the match to TRBD1 covers 7 bases. The J segment lost 7 bases and the V segment lost 4 bases, leaving 13 bases of the junction unmatched. CDR1 is MDHEN, CDR2 SYDVKM, per germline. The CDR3 extends over 16 amino acids. CDR3 nucleotides: TGTGCCAGCAGTTCAGACAGGGCCCCAACACGGCAGCCCCAGCATTTT. This gives the protein CASSSDRAPTRQPQHF.

The chain recombines TRBV5-1 with TRBJ1-4; D gene ambiguous. CDR1 is SGHRS, CDR2 YFSETQ, per germline. The ends were cut back, 6 bases at V and 3 bases at J, with 12 bases in the middle. The CDR3 is made up of 14 amino acids. CDR3 in DNA: TGCGCCAGCACTGAGTCTTCGGCTAATGAAAAACTGTTTTTT. Translation: CASTESSANEKLFF.

The chain links TRBV7-6 to TRBJ2-1; 9 bases map to TRBD2. V lost 4 bases, J lost 3 bases, and 7 bases stayed unmatched. CDR3 length: 16 amino acids. The germline CDR1 and CDR2 sequences are SGHVS and FNYEAQ. The CDR3 sequence is CASSSQLAGDYNEQFF. The CDR3 DNA sequence: TGTGCCAGCAGCTCCCAACTAGCGGGCGACTACAATGAGCAGTTCTTC. The full variable domain, rest sourced from reference TRBV7-6 and TRBJ2-1, is GAGVSQSPRYKVTKRGQDVALRCDPISGHVSLYWYRQALGQGPEFLTYFNYEAQQDKSGLPNDRFSAERPEGSISTLTIQRTEQRDSAMYRCASSSQLAGDYNEQFFGPGTRLTVL.

The chain joins TRBV7-2 to TRBJ1-2; D ambiguous. Germline V gene lookup returns CDR1 SGHTA and CDR2 FQGNSA. There are 14 residues in the CDR3. Trimming removed 0 bases at V and 3 bases at J, with 8 bases between. The CDR3 loop is CASSLATFYYGYTF. The CDR3 DNA reads TGTGCCAGCAGCTTAGCAACGTTTTACTATGGCTACACCTTC.

The V call is TRBV4-3, the J call TRBJ2-6; 12 nucleotides agree with TRBD1. The CDR3 runs to 17 residues. J lost 2 bases, V lost 4 bases, and 3 bases had no gene match. Germline V lookup: CDR1 LGHNA, CDR2 YSLEER. DNA of the CDR3: TGCGCCAGCAGCCGAGGGACAGGGGGCGCTGGGGCCAACGTCCTGACTTTC. Its protein is CASSRGTGGAGANVLTF.

CDR3 in amino acids: CASSYSDRLAKNIQYF. As DNA, the CDR3 is TGTGCCAGCAGTTACTCGGACCGGCTAGCCAAAAACATTCAGTACTTC. The chain employs TRBV6-6 and TRBJ2-4; D unclear. This CDR3 has 16 amino acids. Looked up from germline, CDR1 is MNHNY and CDR2 is SVGAGI (reference sequence). The ends were cut back, 0 bases at V and 0 bases at J, with 9 bases in the middle.

V usage is TRBV27 and J usage is TRBJ2-1, with 7 bases matching TRBD2. Germline CDR1 and CDR2: MNHEY and SMNVEV (reference sequence). The V and J ends lost 1 base and 7 bases, in that order; junction bases with no gene match: 1. The length of the CDR3 is 13 residues. The CDR3 spells CASSLYGGNEQFF. The CDR3 nucleotides are TGTGCCAGCAGTTTATACGGGGGGAATGAGCAGTTCTTC.

The chain links TRBV23-1 to TRBJ1-2, with D tentatively TRBD1 (5 bases). TRBV23-1 is an open reading frame whose function is uncertain. The ends were cut back, 2 bases at V and 8 bases at J, with 18 bases in the middle. This CDR3 contains 15 residues. CDR3 sequence: CASSQDDSPNGGYTF. DNA of the CDR3: TGCGCCAGCAGTCAAGACGACAGCCCCAATGGAGGCTACACCTTC.

The CDR3 protein is CASSPTSGQISGYTF. The CDR3, as DNA: TGCGCCAGCAGCCCCACCTCGGGACAGATAAGTGGCTACACCTTC. This chain uses TRBV4-3 with TRBJ1-2; TRBD1 matches 7 bases. After removal of 4 bases from V and 7 bases from J, the junction contained 12 bases not matched to a gene. CDR3 length: 15 residues. Germline V lookup: CDR1 LGHNA, CDR2 YSLEER.

This chain connects TRBV20-1 to TRBJ2-5; D unclear. Germline V gene data show CDR1 as DFQATT and CDR2 as SNEGSKA (reference sequence). V was trimmed by 8 bases and J by 0 bases, leaving 7 bases between them. The CDR3 is made up of 11 amino acids. The CDR3 loop is CSPQNQETQYF. Here the CDR3 DNA reads TGCAGTCCCCAGAACCAAGAGACCCAGTACTTC.

The chain has TRBV7-9 and TRBJ2-3; no clear D gene. CDR1 is SEHNR and CDR2 is FQNEAQ in the germline V gene (reference sequence). V lost 1 base and J 2 bases, leaving 1 base between the germline ends. This CDR3 has 12 residues. CDR3 sequence reads: CASSLDTDTQYF. In nucleotides, the CDR3 is TGTGCCAGCAGCTTAGACACAGATACGCAGTATTTT.

This sequence joins TRBV4-3 and TRBJ2-7; D perhaps matches TRBD2 (5 bases). The CDR3 is 15 amino acids. V dropped 0 bases and J dropped 3 bases, with 12 bases sitting between them. The germline V gene has CDR1 LGHNA and CDR2 YSLEER. CDR3 protein: CASSQDLEGYYEQYF. The CDR3 DNA reads as TGCGCCAGCAGCCAAGATCTAGAGGGATACTACGAGCAGTACTTC.

The chain employs TRBV5-1 and TRBJ1-4, with D perhaps matching TRBD1 (6 bases). Trimming took off 0 bases at V and 7 bases at J, with 16 bases between the two ends. Per germline, CDR1 SGHRS and CDR2 YFSETQ. CDR3 length: 16 amino acids. The CDR3 sequence is CASSLDSGGRREKLFF. The DNA of the CDR3 is TGCGCCAGCAGCTTGGATTCCGGGGGGCGTCGTGAAAAACTGTTTTTT.

This clone appeared a few times. The chain has TRBV6-1 and TRBJ2-2, with unresolved D. V was trimmed by 6 bases and J by 1 base, leaving 3 bases between them. CDR3 length: 12 amino acids. Germline lookup yields CDR1 MNHNS and CDR2 SASEGT. In DNA form, the CDR3 reads TGTGCCAGCAGAGAGAACACCGGGGAGCTGTTTTTT. Its translation: CASRENTGELFF.

The chain joins TRBV2 to TRBJ1-6; 7 bases are a match to TRBD1. V lost 5 bases, J lost 7 bases, and 8 bases stayed unmatched. Germline V gene sequence: CDR1 SNHLY, CDR2 FYNNEI. The CDR3 length is 15 residues. CDR3 sequence: CASSPQGGLNSPLHF. In DNA form, the CDR3 reads TGTGCCAGCAGTCCCCAGGGGGGGCTGAATTCACCCCTCCACTTT.

V gene TRBV4-3 combines with J gene TRBJ2-5; a possible D gene is TRBD1 (7 bases). V was pared by 0 bases and J by 6 bases, with 11 bases between. This CDR3 is 14 amino acids long. Germline V gene lookup returns CDR1 LGHNA and CDR2 YSLEER. The CDR3 DNA reads TGCGCCAGCAGCCAAGAGACAGGGACTCAGACCCAGTACTTC. Protein: CASSQETGTQTQYF.

This clone was seen once. CDR3 coding DNA: TGTGCCAGCAGCTTAGTCGAACCCAGAAACACCGGGGAGCTGTTTTTT. Translating gives CASSLVEPRNTGELFF. The chain carries TRBV7-8 and TRBJ2-2; D gene unclear. The V end lost 1 base, the J end lost 2 bases, and 11 bases lay between the germline ends. CDR3 size: 16 residues. Germline V gene sequence: CDR1 SGHVS, CDR2 FQNEAQ. Full variable domain (rest looked up from reference TRBV7-8 and TRBJ2-2): GAGVSQSPRYKVAKRGQDVALRCDPISGHVSLFWYQQALGQGPEFLTYFQNEAQLDKSGLPSDRFFAERPEGSVSTLKIQRTQQEDSAVYLCASSLVEPRNTGELFFGEGSRLTVL.

The chain joins TRBV21-1 to TRBJ2-7; the table's D call TRBD1 went unverified against the DNA. TRBV21-1 is deemed a pseudogene. The CDR3 totals 17 residues. In DNA form, the CDR3 reads TGTGCCAGCAGCTATATAACTGCCGGGACAGGGGAGGGCGAGCAGTACTTC. This encodes CASSYITAGTGEGEQYF.

V gene TRBV19 combines with J gene TRBJ1-3; a weak D match, TRBD1 (5 bases). In germline, CDR1 is LNHDA, CDR2 SQIVND (reference sequence). The CDR3 is made up of 16 amino acids. The V and J ends lost 0 bases and 0 bases respectively, with 9 bases between them. Here the CDR3 DNA reads TGTGCCAGTAGTATAGATCGGGACCCCTCTGGAAACACCATATATTTT. Protein sequence: CASSIDRDPSGNTIYF.

The V and J genes are TRBV7-6 and TRBJ2-6; D is perhaps TRBD2 (5 bases). V lost 2 bases, J lost 1 base, and 9 bases lay in between. This CDR3 has 16 residues. Germline-derived CDR1 and CDR2 are SGHVS and FNYEAQ. In DNA form, the CDR3 reads TGTGCCAGCAGCTTATCTACTAGGTCTGGGGCCAACGTCCTGACTTTC. It encodes CASSLSTRSGANVLTF.

The chain combines TRBV9 with TRBJ2-1; D might be TRBD1 or TRBD2, each matching 6 bases. The CDR3 extends over 16 amino acids. Germline assignment: CDR1 SGDLS and CDR2 YYNGEE. The V end lost 4 bases, the J end lost 3 bases, and 17 bases lay between the germline ends. The CDR3 here is CASSKSTGTVYNEQFF. The CDR3 bases are TGTGCCAGCAGCAAATCTACAGGGACTGTCTACAATGAGCAGTTCTTC.

J is TRBJ2-2 and V is TRBV4-3; possible D gene TRBD2, 6 bases. The CDR3 is made up of 17 amino acids. Germline lookup yields CDR1 LGHNA and CDR2 YSLEER. V lost 0 bases and J 4 bases, leaving 15 bases between the germline ends. The CDR3 region has the DNA TGCGCCAGCAGCCAAGATCCCGGAGGGCGAGGCACCGGGGAGCTGTTTTTT. Protein: CASSQDPGGRGTGELFF.

This chain links TRBV5-1 with TRBJ2-1, with no clear D. This CDR3 is 17 amino acids long. The V end was cut by 0 bases, the J end by 0 bases, with 13 bases between. Per germline, CDR1 SGHRS and CDR2 YFSETQ. This CDR3 is CASSLESRVYSYNEQFF. The CDR3 DNA reads as TGCGCCAGCAGCTTGGAATCACGGGTTTACTCCTACAATGAGCAGTTCTTC.

This clone was detected once. This rearrangement joins TRBV28 to TRBJ1-5; possibly TRBD1 for D (5 bases). The CDR3 length is 14 residues. V lost 6 bases, J lost 0 bases, and 9 bases lay in between. The V gene's germline CDR1 is MDHEN and CDR2 SYDVKM. The CDR3 reads CASRRGGSNQPQHF. The CDR3 nucleotides are TGTGCCAGCAGGCGCGGGGGTAGCAATCAGCCCCAGCATTTT. The variable domain in full, completed from reference TRBV28 and TRBJ1-5, reads DVKVTQSSRYLVKRTGEKVFLECVQDMDHENMFWYRQDPGLGLRLIYFSYDVKMKEKGDIPEGYSVSREKKERFSLILESASTNQTSMYLCASRRGGSNQPQHFGDGTRLSIL.

This chain links TRBV5-6 with TRBJ1-1; TRBD1 is a possible D gene (5 bases). This CDR3 has 12 residues. V lost 4 bases to trimming and J lost 11 bases, with 15 bases between them. Germline CDR1 SGHDT, CDR2 YYEEEE. DNA for the CDR3: TGTGCCAGCAGCGTGACGGGGGTCGGTGCTTTCTTT. Translation gives CASSVTGVGAFF. Drawing the rest from reference TRBV5-6 and TRBJ1-1, the complete variable domain is DAGVTQSPTHLIKTRGQQVTLRCSPKSGHDTVSWYQQALGQGPQFIFQYYEEEERQRGNFPDRFSGHQFPNYSSELNVNALLLGDSALYLCASSVTGVGAFFGQGTRLTVV.